This T cell receptor (beta chain) was identified during a study of blood T cells in healthy people across ages. Study-wide findings and caveats: Among T cells, TCR beta diversity per million cells dropped roughly linearly as age rose.

Concerning this clonotype itself: No antigen is known for it.

A second about 6 to 11 cycle PCR used barcoded and J-beta primers. TCRdb re-analysed the 5' RACE reads in MiXCR, keeping a single row per CDR3 protein. The data hold about 1.8 million distinct CDR3 sequences, with less than 50% observed a single time. This CDR3 is 14 amino acids long. Germline values: CDR1 MGHDK, CDR2 SYGVNS. Germline trimming cut 4 bases from V and 2 bases from J; bases unmatched to any gene: 3. The rearrangement links TRBV25-1 to TRBJ1-2; 8 nucleotides match TRBD1. The source material was blood. The TCR comes from a woman aged 40 to 50 in good health. The DNA for the CDR3 is TGTGCCAGCAGTGCGACAGGGGAGAACTATGGCTACACCTTC. Protein: CASSATGENYGYTF.